This T cell receptor (beta chain) was identified during a study of regulatory T cells in long-lasting Graves disease. Libraries of TCR beta came from iRepertoire HTBI primers plus Arm-PCR of CDR3 regions. MiXCR, applied by TCRdb to the multiplex PCR reads, yields one record per CDR3 protein. This table has 300,000 to 400,000 distinct CDR3 sequences, 16% appearing once. Deletions cut 4 bases from V and 5 bases from J, with 9 bases between. The CDR3 extends over 12 amino acids. Germline V CDR1 and CDR2: DFQATT, SNEGSKA (reference sequence). Time point defined: newly diagnosed GD, antithyroid drugs for less than 3 months. The TCR library was prepared using RNA isolated from PBMCs. This clonotype was observed at least ten times. The same sample was also studied in work on T cells in Graves' hyperthyroidism and ophthalmopathy.

This specimen consisted of peripheral blood mononuclear cells (PBMCs), obtained at new diagnosis, from a patient treated with antithyroid drugs. V is TRBV20-1 and J is TRBJ2-1, with D maybe TRBD2 (5 bases). The origin of this receptor is a middle-aged man with Graves disease. CDR3 in DNA: TGCAGTGCTACGGACTTGAACAATGAGCAGTTCTTC. The encoded protein is CSATDLNNEQFF.